This record concerns one TCR beta chain sequence. Germline V gives CDR1 MGHRA, CDR2 YSYEKL. V lost 4 bases and J lost 5, with 23 bases in between. The CDR3 extends over 17 amino acids. The data derive from a study of cytomegalovirus exposure and HLA in healthy donors. The PCR used 60 Vbeta and 13 Jbeta primers. Data came from immunoSEQ multiplex PCR; TCRdb stores just in-frame clones and leaves some out. The table has around 140,000 clones, approximately 75% seen once; the top ten hold around 4.2%. Sequencing input: PBMCs. The receptor's source is a man aged 45-60 years in good health and CMV-seropositive. This chain uses TRBV4-1 with TRBJ2-5; possibly TRBD2 for D (7 bases). In DNA, the CDR3 is TGCGCCAGCAGCCCGAAAGGGGGGGTGGCTTCGCGGGAGACCCAGTACTTC. Encoded protein: CASSPKGGVASRETQYF.